These 3 T cell receptor beta chains were sequenced from one sample in a study of CD8 T cells in Susac syndrome. The RNA input was roughly 0.45 to 1 ug, and it was reverse transcribed with random hexamers. TCRdb redid the calling of the immunoSEQ multiplex PCR reads with MiXCR, one entry per CDR3 protein. The data hold tens of thousands of distinct CDR3 sequences, with just under 95% observed a single time. Sequences were obtained from CD8+ T cells from PBMCs. The receptors come from a human donor with multiple sclerosis.

The chain joins TRBV12-3 or TRBV12-4 to TRBJ2-1; weak D call: TRBD2 (6 bases). Trimming removed 2 bases from V and 2 bases from J, with 13 bases in between. This CDR3 is 16 amino acids long. The CDR3 sequence: CASSLLAPGAYNEQFF. CDR3 in DNA: TGTGCCAGCAGTTTACTAGCGCCCGGCGCCTACAATGAGCAGTTCTTC.

This sequence joins TRBV15 and TRBJ1-2; D not resolved. V was pared by 3 bases and J by 0 bases, with 11 bases between. Germline CDR1 LNHNV, CDR2 YYDKDF (reference sequence). This CDR3 spans 15 amino acids. The CDR3 protein is CATSRARETNYGYTF. The DNA for the CDR3 is TGTGCCACCAGCAGGGCCCGGGAGACTAACTATGGCTACACCTTC. The variable domain in full, with the rest retrieved from reference TRBV15 and TRBJ1-2, is DAMVIQNPRYQVTQFGKPVTLSCSQTLNHNVMYWYQQKSSQAPKLLFHYYDKDFNNEADTPDNFQSRRPNTSFCFLDIRSPGLGDTAMYLCATSRARETNYGYTFGSGTRLTVV.

V and J are TRBV29-1 and TRBJ2-7; 10 nucleotides match TRBD2. The CDR3 is made up of 15 amino acids. J gave up 4 bases and V 1 base, and 7 bases lay outside the gene matches. CDR1 is SQVTM, CDR2 ANQGSEA, per germline. As DNA, the CDR3 is TGCAGCGTTGAAGGGAAGCGGGGGGGTGGATACGAGCAGTACTTC. Residues: CSVEGKRGGGYEQYF.